Sequencing of this T cell receptor (beta chain) was carried out in a study of blood T cells in healthy people across ages. Germline lookup yields CDR1 MNHEY and CDR2 SVGAGI. The V and J ends lost 4 bases and 3 bases, in that order; junction bases with no gene match: 5. CDR3 length equals 14 residues. Through a sample-barcoded 5' primer and a J-beta primer mix, a second PCR was run for about 7 to 12 cycles. Using its own MiXCR run on the 5' RACE reads, TCRdb lists one record per CDR3 protein. In the table there are 550,000 to 750,000 distinct CDR3 sequences, roughly 21% of which are singletons. The sequenced sample was blood. The V gene is TRBV6-5, the J gene TRBJ1-1, with TRBD1 matching over 7 bases. This clonotype was sampled from a man in his 70s in good health. The CDR3 region is CASSSGGTDTEAFF. As DNA, the CDR3 is TGTGCCAGCAGTTCAGGGGGAACGGACACTGAAGCTTTCTTT.